The present entry profiles one TCR beta chain with its context. Its antigen remains unknown. This CDR3 has 11 residues. From germline, CDR1 is SGHVS and CDR2 FNYEAQ. V was cut by 3 bases and J by 8 bases, with 5 bases left in between. Documented time point: week 35, safety follow-up. A single vaccine dose contained 300 ug of mutant IDH1 20-mer peptide, and topical imiquimod was used with it. Assay: immunoSEQ multiplex PCR; the TCRdb copy retains only in-frame clones and omits some. Among 34,000 or so clones listed, roughly 80% were seen once. This specimen comes from a study of a mutant IDH1 vaccine in newly diagnosed glioma.

V usage is TRBV7-6 and J usage is TRBJ2-1; no reliable D call. The TCR comes from a man in his thirties or forties with glioma. This sample comprised PBMCs, obtained from a glioma patient whose treatment included an IDH1 peptide vaccine. The CDR3 loop is CASSFGDEQFF. CDR3 DNA: TGTGCCAGCAGCTTCGGCGATGAGCAGTTCTTC. Based on the CDR3 plus reference TRBV7-6 and TRBJ2-1, the full variable domain is GAGVSQSPRYKVTKRGQDVALRCDPISGHVSLYWYRQALGQGPEFLTYFNYEAQQDKSGLPNDRFSAERPEGSISTLTIQRTEQRDSAMYRCASSFGDEQFFGPGTRLTVL.